This section outlines one TCR beta chain sequence together with its context. The antigen remains undetermined. The sample is drawn from a study of vaccination and CD4 T cells after COVID-19. The CDR3 consists of 13 residues. V lost 4 bases to trimming and J lost 3 bases, with 6 bases between them. The germline V gene has CDR1 MNHEY and CDR2 SVGAGI. Findings and limits, study-wide: The rise in median SARS-CoV-2-reactive clonotypes, from approximately 23 to 38, was not significant.

An Oncomine TCR Beta short-read assay was used to sequence the DNA from cultured CD4+ T cells. MiXCR, applied by TCRdb to the PCR reads, yields one record per CDR3 protein. The data show 9,500 to 15,000 distinct CDR3 sequences, with under 75% seen just once and 7.5% to 9% held by the top ten. The treatment here: roughly 10-day PBMC culture with coronavirus spike peptide pools or control peptides (ViraFEST assay). It was with 9 to 10 IU/ml IL-2 and roughly 10 ug/ml peptide pools that more than 1.5 million PBMCs per well were cultured. When approximately ten days of culture had elapsed, CD4+ T cells were isolated by negative selection.

The TCR was taken from a human donor who had recovered from COVID-19. The sample in question was CD4+ T cells from blood, cultured in vitro, obtained before SARS-CoV-2 vaccination. This rearrangement joins TRBV6-5 to TRBJ2-2; D ambiguous. The CDR3 region is CASSFSHTGELFF. DNA of the CDR3: TGTGCCAGCAGTTTCTCACACACCGGGGAGCTGTTTTTT.